These 21 T cell receptor beta chains came from one sample sequenced in a study of immune cell composition in non-small cell lung cancer. Normal lung was taken at the farthest possible site, at least 3 cm from tumour. Sequenced by immunoSEQ multiplex PCR; TCRdb stores in-frame clones only, minus some. The table shows over 1,500 clones, with over 80% occurring only once. The sequencing sample was made of non-adjacent lung tissue. The receptor set was obtained from a human donor with non-small cell lung cancer.

The V and J genes are TRBV5-4 and TRBJ1-1, with 8 bases identical to TRBD1. Trimming at V came to 5 bases and at J to 11 bases, leaving 17 bases not matched to a gene. This CDR3 has 15 residues. The germline CDR1 and CDR2 sequences are SGHNT and YYREEE (reference sequence). The DNA for the CDR3 is TGTGCCAGCAGTTACAGGGGGGGGCAAAGTATCAGGGCTTTCTTT. Translated: CASSYRGGQSIRAFF.

The V call is TRBV28, the J call TRBJ1-1, with D uncertain. This CDR3 contains 11 residues. Looked up from germline, CDR1 is MDHEN and CDR2 is SYDVKM. The V and J ends lost 5 bases and 8 bases respectively, with 9 bases between them. This CDR3 reads CASSTQREAFF. CDR3 coding DNA: TGTGCCAGCAGTACTCAGCGGGAAGCTTTCTTT.

The chain carries TRBV27 and TRBJ2-4, with D tentatively TRBD2 (6 bases). Looked up from germline, CDR1 is MNHEY and CDR2 is SMNVEV (reference sequence). Between the trimmed V and J ends, which lost 7 bases and 2 bases, there was a span of 15 bases. This CDR3 is built from 15 residues. This CDR3 reads CASMGGGGTKNIQYF. The CDR3 DNA reads TGTGCCAGCATGGGGGGAGGAGGAACCAAAAACATTCAGTACTTC.

The rearrangement joins TRBV30 to TRBJ1-6, with 7 bases identical to TRBD1. The CDR3 has 14 residues. V shed 1 base, J shed 8 bases, and the junction held 5 bases outside the gene matches. CDR1 is GTSNPN, CDR2 SVGIG, per germline (reference sequence). Here the CDR3 DNA reads TGTGCCTGGAGTGATAACAGGGGATATTCACCCCTCCACTTT. Translation: CAWSDNRGYSPLHF.

This rearrangement joins TRBV7-6 to TRBJ2-4; 7 nucleotides match TRBD1. The CDR3 has 15 amino acids. The V and J ends lost 2 bases and 5 bases, in that order; junction bases with no gene match: 6. CDR1 SGHVS and CDR2 FNYEAQ come from the germline V gene. CDR3: CASSLSPGQQNIQYF. In DNA form, the CDR3 reads TGTGCCAGCAGCTTATCCCCGGGACAGCAAAACATTCAGTACTTC.

The gene calls are TRBV11-3 and TRBJ2-2; 10 nucleotides align to TRBD1. J lost 6 bases, V lost 1 base, and 8 bases had no gene match. Per germline, CDR1 SGHNT and CDR2 YENEEA. CDR3 length equals 17 residues. The DNA of the CDR3 is TGTGCCAGCAGCTTAGTCGGACAGGGGGGTCGTGCCGGGGAGCTGTTTTTT. Translating gives CASSLVGQGGRAGELFF.

This clone has just one count. The chain couples TRBV30 to TRBJ2-7; D may be TRBD2 (6 bases). Trimming removed 2 bases at V and 3 bases at J, with 11 bases between. Germline V gene lookup returns CDR1 GTSNPN and CDR2 SVGIG (reference sequence). This CDR3 contains 13 residues. In nucleotides, the CDR3 is TGTGCCTGGAGTCCCGGGACTGGCTACGAGCAGTACTTC. Translating gives CAWSPGTGYEQYF.

This chain uses TRBV6-5 with TRBJ1-6; TRBD1 matches 7 bases. The CDR3 is 15 amino acids. The junction had 6 bases not matched to a gene; V was cut back by 4 bases and J by 6 bases. Looked up from germline, CDR1 is MNHEY and CDR2 is SVGAGI. CDR3 in DNA: TGTGCCAGCAGTTCAAAGGGGGCAGTTAATTCACCCCTCCACTTT. It is translated as CASSSKGAVNSPLHF.

The chain's CDR3 is CASSLDTGPNYGYTF. CDR3 DNA: TGTGCCAGCAGCCTGGATACAGGGCCTAACTATGGCTACACCTTC. The chain employs TRBV5-4 and TRBJ1-2, with D possibly being TRBD1 (6 bases). The V end lost 4 bases, the J end lost 0 bases, and 13 bases lay between the germline ends. The germline gives CDR1 SGHNT, CDR2 YYREEE (reference sequence). The CDR3 runs 15 residues.

Concerning this clone: This sample also contains other DNA sequences that code for the same CDR3. The chain joins TRBV7-2 to TRBJ2-7, with TRBD2 as a possible D gene (5 bases). The CDR3 has 15 amino acids. Germline V gives CDR1 SGHTA, CDR2 FQGNSA. V dropped 5 bases and J dropped 2 bases, with 16 bases sitting between them. CDR3 in amino acids: CASSPPAGAAYEQYF. The DNA of the CDR3 is TGTGCCAGCAGCCCGCCGGCGGGCGCTGCCTACGAGCAGTACTTC. The variable domain in full, completed from reference TRBV7-2 and TRBJ2-7, reads GAGVSQSPSNKVTEKGKDVELRCDPISGHTALYWYRQSLGQGLEFLIYFQGNSAPDKSGLPSDRFSAERTGGSVSTLTIQRTQQEDSAVYLCASSPPAGAAYEQYFGPGTRLTVT.

This clone was counted once. The V gene is TRBV27, the J gene TRBJ1-1, with D possibly matching TRBD1 (6 bases). Germline V gene data show CDR1 as MNHEY and CDR2 as SMNVEV (reference sequence). The CDR3 covers 15 residues. V was trimmed by 2 bases and J by 5 bases, leaving 15 bases between them. CDR3 nucleotides: TGTGCCAGCAGTTTAGTTGGGGGGGCAGGAACTGAAGCTTTCTTT. Translating gives CASSLVGGAGTEAFF.

DNA of the CDR3: TGTGCCAGCATTGGTGAGTTTGAGCAGTTCTTC. Residues: CASIGEFEQFF. V and J are TRBV7-9 and TRBJ2-1, with D uncertain. Germline CDR1 is SEHNR and CDR2 is FQNEAQ (reference sequence). This CDR3 comprises 11 residues. V lost 7 bases, J lost 9 bases, and 10 bases lay in between.

The chain couples TRBV7-9 to TRBJ2-1, with TRBD2 as a possible D gene (6 bases). V lost 5 bases, J lost 9 bases, and 11 bases lay in between. The CDR3 sequence is 12 residues long. Germline V gives CDR1 SEHNR, CDR2 FQNEAQ (reference sequence). The CDR3 DNA follows: TGTGCCAGCAGCCCGACTAGTTTTGAGCAGTTCTTC. Protein product: CASSPTSFEQFF. The full variable domain, in which reference TRBV7-9 and TRBJ2-1 provide the parts outside the CDR3, is DTGVSQNPRHKITKRGQNVTFRCDPISEHNRLYWYRQTLGQGPEFLTYFQNEAQLEKSRLLSDRFSAERPKGSFSTLEIQRTEQGDSAMYLCASSPTSFEQFFGPGTRLTVL.

The chain recombines TRBV5-1 with TRBJ2-7, with 10 bases fitting TRBD2. The CDR3 extends over 13 amino acids. The J segment lost 5 bases and the V segment lost 4 bases, leaving 3 bases of the junction unmatched. Germline V gene data show CDR1 as SGHRS and CDR2 as YFSETQ. The CDR3 protein is CASSGTSENEQYF. CDR3 DNA: TGCGCCAGCAGCGGGACTAGCGAAAACGAGCAGTACTTC.

Turning to this clone: The sample has other DNA sequences that encode this CDR3 too. The rearrangement joins TRBV28 to TRBJ2-7; TRBD1 might be the D (5 bases). V was shortened by 5 bases and J by 2 bases, with 10 bases between the two germline ends. Germline V gene sequence: CDR1 MDHEN, CDR2 SYDVKM. The CDR3 consists of 13 residues. The CDR3 loop reads CASSPGQTYEQYF. In DNA form, the CDR3 reads TGTGCCAGCAGTCCCGGACAAACCTACGAGCAGTACTTC. Using reference TRBV28 and TRBJ2-7 for the parts outside the CDR3, the full variable domain is DVKVTQSSRYLVKRTGEKVFLECVQDMDHENMFWYRQDPGLGLRLIYFSYDVKMKEKGDIPEGYSVSREKKERFSLILESASTNQTSMYLCASSPGQTYEQYFGPGTRLTVT.

J is TRBJ2-1 and V is TRBV18, with 9 bases that match TRBD1. Unmatched junction bases numbered 4, after V lost 3 bases and J lost 4 bases. Germline V gene sequence: CDR1 KGHSH, CDR2 LQKENI. The CDR3 is made up of 15 amino acids. The CDR3 reads CASSPGQGIYNEQFF. In nucleotides, the CDR3 is TGTGCCAGCTCACCCGGACAGGGGATATACAATGAGCAGTTCTTC.

The chain uses TRBV30 and TRBJ1-2; 9 nucleotides match TRBD1. V was clipped by 2 bases and J by 5 bases; unmatched bases: 6. CDR1 is GTSNPN, CDR2 SVGIG, per germline (reference sequence). The length of the CDR3 is 14 residues. CDR3 DNA: TGTGCCTGGAGTCGCCGGGACAGGGTATATGGCTACACCTTC. As protein: CAWSRRDRVYGYTF. The full variable domain, its missing parts supplied by reference TRBV30 and TRBJ1-2, is SQTIHQWPATLVQPVGSPLSLECTVEGTSNPNLYWYRQAAGRGLQLLFYSVGIGQISSEVPQNLSASRPQDRQFILSSKKLLLSDSGFYLCAWSRRDRVYGYTFGSGTRLTVV.

The chain recombines TRBV6-1 with TRBJ2-7; 14 bases line up with TRBD2. CDR1 and CDR2 from the germline V gene are MNHNS and SASEGT. V dropped 4 bases and J dropped 6; count of bases not matched to a gene: 11. CDR3 length: 17 amino acids. The CDR3 nucleotides are TGTGCCAGCAGTGGACTAGCGGGAGGGCTCGGGACCGGCGAGCAGTACTTC. Protein sequence: CASSGLAGGLGTGEQYF.

The chain has TRBV5-4 and TRBJ1-1; TRBD1 aligns across 7 bases. This CDR3 contains 14 residues. V shed 5 bases and J 1 base; nucleotides not matched to a gene: 5. CDR1 SGHNT and CDR2 YYREEE come from the germline V gene (reference sequence). The CDR3: CASRLGTANTEAFF. Written as DNA, the CDR3 is TGTGCCAGCAGGTTAGGGACAGCGAACACTGAAGCTTTCTTT. Filled out from reference TRBV5-4 and TRBJ1-1, the complete variable domain reads ETGVTQSPTHLIKTRGQQVTLRCSSQSGHNTVSWYQQALGQGPQFIFQYYREEENGRGNFPPRFSGLQFPNYSSELNVNALELDDSALYLCASRLGTANTEAFFGQGTRLTVV.

The chain is built from TRBV9 and TRBJ1-1; the match to TRBD1 covers 7 bases. The CDR3 totals 14 residues. CDR1 and CDR2 from the germline V gene are SGDLS and YYNGEE. After removal of 3 bases from V and 5 bases from J, the junction contained 7 bases not matched to a gene. In DNA form, the CDR3 reads TGTGCCAGCAGCGCGCAACAGGGGATGACTGAAGCTTTCTTT. Translated: CASSAQQGMTEAFF.

The chain combines TRBV21-1 with TRBJ2-1; no check of the table's D call, TRBD1, against the DNA was made. TRBV21-1 represents a pseudogene. This CDR3 has 13 residues. CDR3 residues: CASKDSGYNEQFF. The CDR3 DNA reads TGTGCCAGCAAGGACAGTGGGTACAATGAGCAGTTCTTC.